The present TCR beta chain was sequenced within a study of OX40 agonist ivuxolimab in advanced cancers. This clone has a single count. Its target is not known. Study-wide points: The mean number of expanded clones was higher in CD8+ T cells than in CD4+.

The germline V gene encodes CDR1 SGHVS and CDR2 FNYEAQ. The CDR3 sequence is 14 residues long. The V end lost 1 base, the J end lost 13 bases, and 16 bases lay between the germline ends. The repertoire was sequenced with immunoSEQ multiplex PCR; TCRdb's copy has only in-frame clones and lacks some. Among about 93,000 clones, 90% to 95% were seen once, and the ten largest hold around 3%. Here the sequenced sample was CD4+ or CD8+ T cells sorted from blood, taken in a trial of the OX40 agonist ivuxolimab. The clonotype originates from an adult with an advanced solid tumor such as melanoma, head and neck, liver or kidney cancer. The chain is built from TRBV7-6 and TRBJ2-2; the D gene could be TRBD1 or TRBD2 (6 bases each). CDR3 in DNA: TGTGCCAGCAGCTTAGGAGACACAGGGCGGGGGCTGTTTTTT. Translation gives CASSLGDTGRGLFF.